This T cell receptor (beta chain) was obtained from a study of Ad26.COV2.S vaccination and SARS-CoV-2 variants. The CDR3 consists of 13 residues. Trimming stripped 2 bases from V and 4 bases from J, with 6 bases between. Germline CDR1 KGHSH, CDR2 LQKENI. Assay: immunoSEQ multiplex PCR; the TCRdb copy retains only in-frame clones and omits some. The data show some 190,000 clones, around nine tenths seen once. This rearrangement joins TRBV18 to TRBJ1-5, with no clear D. Sequencing was performed on peripheral blood, taken after recovery from COVID-19. This clonotype was obtained from a human donor who had recovered from COVID-19. CDR3 nucleotides: TGTGCCAGCTCACCAGAATCGAATCAGCCCCAGCATTTT. Translating it yields CASSPESNQPQHF.